Each of the 25 T cell receptor beta chains below was sequenced from the same sample in a study of blood T cell repertoires in COVID-19. Sequencing used immunoSEQ multiplex PCR; TCRdb keeps in-frame clones, though not all of them. The sample carries a few hundred thousand clones, roughly 90% recorded once. Sequencing was carried out using peripheral blood. Source of these receptors: a middle-aged man with acute or convalescent COVID-19.

The chain joins TRBV7-3 to TRBJ2-3; no definite D call. Trimming cost V 2 bases and J 3 bases, with 3 bases left between them. The germline gives CDR1 SGHTA, CDR2 FQGTGA. The CDR3 covers 12 residues. CDR3 residues: CASSLPTDTQYF. CDR3 bases: TGTGCCAGCAGCTTACCGACAGATACGCAGTATTTT.

This sequence joins TRBV10-3 and TRBJ2-2; 7 bases align to TRBD1. Trimming removed 6 bases from V and 0 bases from J; junction bases left unmatched: 4. CDR1 and CDR2 from the germline V gene are ENHRY and SYGVKD. This CDR3 comprises 15 residues. The CDR3 loop is CAIRPGQANTGELFF. Written as DNA, the CDR3 is TGTGCCATCAGACCCGGACAGGCGAACACCGGGGAGCTGTTTTTT.

This chain connects TRBV12-5 to TRBJ1-5, with 9 bases aligning to TRBD1. The germline CDR1 and CDR2 sequences are LGHNT and FRNRAP. Unmatched junction bases numbered 7, after V lost 4 bases and J lost 6 bases. The CDR3 length is 15 residues. CDR3 sequence (DNA): TGTGCTAGTGGTTCGGACAGGGGAGTTAGTCAGCCCCAGCATTTT. This codes for CASGSDRGVSQPQHF.

The V and J genes are TRBV6-4 and TRBJ2-3; the D gene is possibly TRBD1 (5 bases). The germline CDR1 and CDR2 sequences are MRHNA and SNTAGT. The CDR3 runs to 14 residues. Trimming took off 0 bases at V and 2 bases at J, with 6 bases between the two ends. The CDR3 nucleotides are TGTGCCAGCAGTGACTCCAGGGACACAGATACGCAGTATTTT. Protein product: CASSDSRDTDTQYF.

The V gene is TRBV11-2, the J gene TRBJ2-7; 11 positions agree with TRBD1. There are 15 residues in the CDR3. After removal of 1 base from V and 5 bases from J, the junction contained 4 bases not matched to a gene. Germline CDR1 is SGHAT and CDR2 is FQNNGV. CDR3 loop: CASSLGTGGLNEQYF. The CDR3 coding sequence is TGTGCCAGCAGCTTAGGGACAGGGGGCTTGAACGAGCAGTACTTC.

The rearrangement uses TRBV11-3 and TRBJ2-2; 12 nucleotides match TRBD2. Germline assignment: CDR1 SGHNT and CDR2 YENEEA. The CDR3 runs to 19 residues. With V trimmed by 5 bases and J by 7 bases, 17 bases remained unmatched. CDR3 amino acids: CASSLGPSWTSGTSGELFF. The CDR3 region has the DNA TGTGCCAGCAGCCTCGGGCCGTCATGGACTAGCGGGACGAGCGGGGAGCTGTTTTTT.

In DNA, the CDR3 is TGTGCCAGCAGCCCGGGACTAGCCAGTGATACGCAGTATTTT. This sequence encodes CASSPGLASDTQYF. The chain joins TRBV3-1 (or the pseudogene TRBV3-2) to TRBJ2-3, with 9 bases fitting TRBD2. CDR1 is LGHDT and CDR2 is YNNKEL in the germline V gene (reference sequence). Trimming cost V 4 bases and J 6 bases; bases outside gene matches: 5. The CDR3 sequence is 14 residues long.

This clone is a singleton in its sample. J is TRBJ2-1 and V is TRBV7-3, with TRBD1 as a possible D gene (5 bases). Germline assignment: CDR1 SGHTA and CDR2 FQGTGA. Between the trimmed V and J ends, which lost 5 bases and 4 bases, there was a span of 18 bases. CDR3 size: 16 residues. The CDR3 region is CASSPRQNRPYNEQFF. The CDR3 region has the DNA TGTGCCAGCAGCCCGAGACAGAACAGGCCATACAATGAGCAGTTCTTC.

The genes are TRBV14 and TRBJ2-3; 9 bases are a match to TRBD2. The CDR3 spans 17 residues. CDR1 is SGHDN and CDR2 is FVKESK in the germline V gene. J gave up 10 bases and V 0 bases, and 14 bases lay outside the gene matches. The CDR3 region is CASSQESSGIPSDPQYF. CDR3 DNA: TGTGCCAGCAGCCAAGAGTCTAGCGGGATTCCGTCGGACCCGCAGTATTTT.

The gene calls are TRBV6-6 and TRBJ2-2; 9 nucleotides agree with TRBD1. This CDR3 has 17 amino acids. Germline V CDR1 and CDR2: MNHNY, SVGAGI (reference sequence). V shed 5 bases and J 5 bases; nucleotides not matched to a gene: 12. The CDR3 DNA follows: TGTGCCAGCAGTCGATGGACAGGGGATGTAGGTACCGGGGAGCTGTTTTTT. Protein product: CASSRWTGDVGTGELFF.

This clone was detected a few times. The J gene is TRBJ2-7, the V gene TRBV5-6, with 12 bases aligning to TRBD1. Germline lookup yields CDR1 SGHDT and CDR2 YYEEEE. The trim removed 3 bases at V and 3 bases at J, leaving 16 bases unmatched. CDR3 length equals 19 residues. The CDR3 nucleotides read TGTGCCAGCAGCTGGGGGACAGGGGGCGCCCCGCTTCGATACTACGAGCAGTACTTC. Translating gives CASSWGTGGAPLRYYEQYF.

The chain combines TRBV7-2 with TRBJ1-2; D call uncertain. The CDR3 is 13 residues long. Germline-derived CDR1 and CDR2 are SGHTA and FQGNSA. With 1 base removed from V and 8 bases from J, the gap between germline ends came to 11 bases. The CDR3 spells CASSLVSRGGYTF. The CDR3 nucleotides are TGTGCCAGCAGCTTAGTAAGCAGAGGGGGCTACACCTTC.

The chain employs TRBV11-3 and TRBJ2-7; 7 bases map to TRBD2. After removal of 5 bases from V and 7 bases from J, the junction contained 8 bases not matched to a gene. CDR1 and CDR2 from the germline V gene are SGHNT and YENEEA. This CDR3 is 13 amino acids long. The CDR3 is CASSTRGGTEQYF. CDR3 nucleotide sequence: TGTGCCAGCAGCACAAGGGGAGGGACGGAGCAGTACTTC.

V and J are TRBV3-1 (or the pseudogene TRBV3-2) and TRBJ2-5, with a possible D match to TRBD2 (6 bases). The CDR3 covers 15 residues. Between the trimmed V and J ends, which lost 0 bases and 9 bases, there was a span of 17 bases. The germline gives CDR1 LGHDT, CDR2 YNNKEL (reference sequence). The CDR3: CASSQDWRDHRAQYF. CDR3 bases: TGTGCCAGCAGCCAAGATTGGAGGGATCATAGGGCCCAGTACTTC.

The chain joins TRBV4-2 to TRBJ1-1; 8 bases agree with TRBD1. The CDR3 totals 18 residues. CDR1 and CDR2 (germline): LGHNA, YNFKEQ. The ends lost 1 base at V and 1 base at J; junction bases unmatched: 11. CDR3 in amino acids: CASSQAGGANGKNTEAFF. CDR3 coding DNA: TGTGCCAGCAGCCAAGCAGGGGGCGCGAATGGGAAGAACACTGAAGCTTTCTTT.

This rearrangement joins TRBV5-4 to TRBJ2-2; no firm D call. The germline V gene encodes CDR1 SGHNT and CDR2 YYREEE (reference sequence). The V gene lost 0 bases and the J gene lost 6 bases, with 6 bases spanning the gap. The CDR3 is 13 residues long. This chain's CDR3 is CASSLGRPGELFF. CDR3 sequence (DNA): TGTGCCAGCAGCTTGGGGCGGCCCGGGGAGCTGTTTTTT.

The sample holds one count of this clone. V gene TRBV15 combines with J gene TRBJ2-3; TRBD1 is a possible D gene (5 bases). Germline V gene lookup returns CDR1 LNHNV and CDR2 YYDKDF (reference sequence). V was shortened by 2 bases and J by 0 bases, with 12 bases between the two germline ends. The CDR3 sequence is 16 residues long. CDR3 amino acids: CATSRTAGPSTDTQYF. The CDR3 nucleotides read TGTGCCACCAGCAGAACAGCAGGGCCCAGCACAGATACGCAGTATTTT.

V and J are TRBV27 and TRBJ1-2, with a weak D call TRBD1 (6 bases). The V gene's germline CDR1 is MNHEY and CDR2 SMNVEV (reference sequence). The CDR3 is 16 amino acids. The germline V and J ends were trimmed by 0 bases and 8 bases, with 19 bases remaining between them. Written as DNA, the CDR3 is TGTGCCAGCAGTTTATCGAGCCAGGGGAAATTTGGAGGCTACACCTTC. The encoded protein is CASSLSSQGKFGGYTF.

This chain links TRBV29-1 with TRBJ2-7; TRBD1 might be the D (5 bases). Looked up from germline, CDR1 is SQVTM and CDR2 is ANQGSEA. The V gene lost 4 bases and the J gene lost 4 bases, with 14 bases spanning the gap. The CDR3 is made up of 13 amino acids. The CDR3, as DNA: TGCAGCGTTGTCACCCCACAGGTTTACGAGCAGTACTTC. Its translation: CSVVTPQVYEQYF.

This clone was detected only once. The chain carries TRBV11-3 and TRBJ1-1; no clear D. CDR3 length: 13 residues. The germline gives CDR1 SGHNT, CDR2 YENEEA. V was clipped by 3 bases and J by 11 bases, with 16 bases between them. The CDR3 DNA reads TGTGCCAGCAGCTTCACGGGTGGTTCGCGTGCTTTCTTT. Amino acid sequence: CASSFTGGSRAFF.

The chain couples TRBV27 to TRBJ1-2, with D perhaps matching TRBD1 (5 bases). Germline CDR1 and CDR2: MNHEY and SMNVEV (reference sequence). The CDR3 is 14 amino acids. Trimming left V 5 bases short and J 2 bases short, with 12 bases between. The CDR3 DNA reads as TGTGCCAGCAGTCCTACCCGACAGAACTATGGCTACACCTTC. This translates into CASSPTRQNYGYTF.

The chain combines TRBV6-5 with TRBJ2-5, with TRBD2 matching 8 bases. Trimming removed 4 bases from V and 5 bases from J; junction bases left unmatched: 6. The CDR3 is 14 amino acids. Germline loops: CDR1 MNHEY, CDR2 SVGAGI. The DNA of the CDR3 is TGTGCCAGCAGTTCGTCCAGCGGGAGTGAGACCCAGTACTTC. It translates to CASSSSSGSETQYF.

This chain joins TRBV5-6 and TRBJ2-7; D remains unclear. Germline V gene lookup returns CDR1 SGHDT and CDR2 YYEEEE. Between the trimmed V and J ends, which lost 3 bases and 4 bases, there was a span of 11 bases. The CDR3 contains 13 residues. The CDR3 DNA sequence: TGTGCCAGCAGCTCCGACACACTGTACGAGCAGTACTTC. This codes for CASSSDTLYEQYF.

The J gene is TRBJ1-4, the V gene TRBV10-3; 10 positions match TRBD1. CDR3 length equals 14 residues. V lost 5 bases to trimming and J lost 8 bases; unmatched junction nucleotides: 5. In germline, CDR1 is ENHRY, CDR2 SYGVKD. CDR3 nucleotides: TGTGCCATCAGTTCGGGACAGGGGCGCGAAAAACTGTTTTTT. The encoded protein is CAISSGQGREKLFF.

V gene TRBV5-1 combines with J gene TRBJ2-3, with D hard to call. The CDR3 has 13 residues. The V gene's germline CDR1 is SGHRS and CDR2 YFSETQ. Deletions cut 4 bases from V and 6 bases from J, with 12 bases between. This CDR3 reads CASSPLSFDTQYF. The DNA for the CDR3 is TGCGCCAGCAGCCCCCTCAGTTTCGATACGCAGTATTTT.